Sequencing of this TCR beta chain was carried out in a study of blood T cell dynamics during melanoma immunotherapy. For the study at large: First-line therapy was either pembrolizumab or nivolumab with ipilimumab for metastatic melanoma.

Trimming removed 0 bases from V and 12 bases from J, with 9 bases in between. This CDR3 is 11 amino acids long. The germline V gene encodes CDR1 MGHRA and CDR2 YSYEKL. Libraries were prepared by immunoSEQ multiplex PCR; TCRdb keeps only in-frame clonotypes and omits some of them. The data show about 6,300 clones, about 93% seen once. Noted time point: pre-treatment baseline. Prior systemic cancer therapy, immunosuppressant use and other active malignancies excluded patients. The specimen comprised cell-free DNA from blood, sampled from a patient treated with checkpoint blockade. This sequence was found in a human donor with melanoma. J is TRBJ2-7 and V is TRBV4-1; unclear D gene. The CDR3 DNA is TGCGCCAGCAGCCAAGATTCGCGTCGGTACTTC. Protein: CASSQDSRRYF.